A selection of T cell receptor beta chains follows, all from one sample in a study of T cell responses to AZD1222 COVID-19 vaccine. Assay used: immunoSEQ multiplex PCR; TCRdb lists only in-frame clones, some missing. The sample lists about 70,000 clones, roughly 87% occurring once. The material sequenced was peripheral blood, taken 28 days after the second AZD1222 dose. Receptors were obtained from an adult who received the AZD1222 COVID-19 vaccine. Each CDR3 is given with its conserved first and last residue. Fields, in order: clone size, J gene, D gene, V gene, CDR3 DNA, CDR3 protein. The D gene is left open where the match is weak. Clone size, where shown, is once, few, many, or a class for clones that have expanded.

>.|TRBJ2-5|.|TRBV2
TGTGCCAGCAGTCAAGGACAGCAAGAGACCCAGTACTTC
CASSQGQQETQYF
>.|TRBJ2-3|.|TRBV19
TGTGCCAGTAGTACCCATACAGATACGCAGTATTTT
CASSTHTDTQYF
>.|TRBJ1-5|.|TRBV5-8
TGTGCCAGCCAAGACCCGGGACATAGGGTAGCGCCCCAGCATTTT
CASQDPGHRVAPQHF
>.|TRBJ1-4|.|TRBV18
TGTGCCAGCTCCCCTATCCCCGCCACTAATGAAAAACTGTTTTTT
CASSPIPATNEKLFF
>few|TRBJ1-1|.|TRBV9
TGTGCCAGCAGCGGGGGAGGGGACACTGAAGCTTTCTTT
CASSGGGDTEAFF
>once|TRBJ2-7|.|TRBV6-5
TGTGCCAGCAGTAGGGAGTGGAGCGGGCAGGACTTC
CASSREWSGQDF
>once|TRBJ1-1|.|TRBV12-5
TGTGCTAGTGGTTTGGTAAGACGGGGGTCTGAAGCTTTCTTT
CASGLVRRGSEAFF
>.|TRBJ1-1|.|TRBV18
TGTGCCAGCTCACTGATGGAGAGGGATGAAGGCACTGAAGCTTTCTTT
CASSLMERDEGTEAFF
>once|TRBJ1-2|TRBD1|TRBV2
TGTGCCAGCAGTGGACCGGGACAGGGTTTTCGTGACTACACCTTC
CASSGPGQGFRDYTF
>.|TRBJ1-2|.|TRBV6-4
TGTGCCAGCAGTGACTCCCAGGGCGTTGGCTACACCTTC
CASSDSQGVGYTF
>.|TRBJ1-5|.|TRBV18
TGTGCCAGCTCACGGATTGATCAGCCCCAGCATTTT
CASSRIDQPQHF
>.|TRBJ2-5|TRBD2|TRBV20-1
TGCAGTGCTAGTCCTAGCGGGAGGGCCCTCGGGGAGACCCAGTACTTC
CSASPSGRALGETQYF
>.|TRBJ1-1|.|TRBV7-3
TGTGCCAGCAGCTTAGGGGGCGCTGACACTGAAGCTTTCTTT
CASSLGGADTEAFF
>.|TRBJ2-3|.|TRBV18
TGTGCCAGCTCACCAGGGGCTTCTGAGGATACGCAGTATTTT
CASSPGASEDTQYF
>.|TRBJ2-3|.|TRBV6-2/TRBV6-3
TGTGCCAGCAGTTACTCGACTAGCACAGATACGCAGTATTTT
CASSYSTSTDTQYF
>.|TRBJ2-1|TRBD2|TRBV5-1
TGCGCCTCAACTCGGGGTAGCGGGATCTTATCCTCCTACAATGAGCAGTTCTTC
CASTRGSGILSSYNEQFF
>.|TRBJ1-1|TRBD1|TRBV24-1
TGTGCCACCAGTGGAGGAGGGACAGGGGGCGAAAGAAACACTGAAGCTTTCTTT
CATSGGGTGGERNTEAFF
>.|TRBJ2-1|TRBD2|TRBV7-3
TGTGCCAGCAGTCGGGAGGAGGGGAGTAATGAGCAGTTCTTC
CASSREEGSNEQFF